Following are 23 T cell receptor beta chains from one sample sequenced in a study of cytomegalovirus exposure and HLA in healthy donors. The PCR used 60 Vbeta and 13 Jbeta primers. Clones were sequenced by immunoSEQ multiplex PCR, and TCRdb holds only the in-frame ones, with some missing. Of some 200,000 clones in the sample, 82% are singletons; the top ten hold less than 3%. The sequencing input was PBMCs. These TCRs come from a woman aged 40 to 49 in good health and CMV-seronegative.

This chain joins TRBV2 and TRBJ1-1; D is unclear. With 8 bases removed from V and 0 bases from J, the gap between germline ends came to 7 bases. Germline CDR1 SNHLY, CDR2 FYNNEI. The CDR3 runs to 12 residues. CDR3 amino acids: CASLALNTEAFF. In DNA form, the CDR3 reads TGTGCCAGCCTGGCCTTGAACACTGAAGCTTTCTTT.

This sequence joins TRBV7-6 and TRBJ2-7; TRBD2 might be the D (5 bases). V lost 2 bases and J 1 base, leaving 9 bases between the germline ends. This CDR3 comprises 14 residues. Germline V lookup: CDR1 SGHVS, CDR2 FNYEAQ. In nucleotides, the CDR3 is TGTGCCAGCAGCTTACGGCGGACTTCCTACGAGCAGTACTTC. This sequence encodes CASSLRRTSYEQYF.

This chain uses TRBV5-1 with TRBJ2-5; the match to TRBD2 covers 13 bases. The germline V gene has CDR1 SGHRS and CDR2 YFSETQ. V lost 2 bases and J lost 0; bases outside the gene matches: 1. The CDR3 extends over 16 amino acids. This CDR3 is CASSFGTSGNQETQYF. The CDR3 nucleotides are TGCGCCAGCAGCTTCGGGACTAGCGGGAACCAAGAGACCCAGTACTTC.

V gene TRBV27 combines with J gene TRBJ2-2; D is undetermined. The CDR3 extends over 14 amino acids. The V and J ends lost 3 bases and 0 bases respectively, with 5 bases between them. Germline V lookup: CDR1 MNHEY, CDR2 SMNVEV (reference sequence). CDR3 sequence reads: CASSLAANTGELFF. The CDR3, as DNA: TGTGCCAGCAGTTTGGCGGCGAACACCGGGGAGCTGTTTTTT.

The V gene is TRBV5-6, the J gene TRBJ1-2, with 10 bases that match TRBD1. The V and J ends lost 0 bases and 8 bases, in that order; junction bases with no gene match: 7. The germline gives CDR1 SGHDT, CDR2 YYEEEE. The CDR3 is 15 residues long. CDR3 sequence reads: CASSLAGQGMTGYTF. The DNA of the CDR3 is TGTGCCAGCAGCTTGGCGGGACAGGGGATGACGGGCTACACCTTC.

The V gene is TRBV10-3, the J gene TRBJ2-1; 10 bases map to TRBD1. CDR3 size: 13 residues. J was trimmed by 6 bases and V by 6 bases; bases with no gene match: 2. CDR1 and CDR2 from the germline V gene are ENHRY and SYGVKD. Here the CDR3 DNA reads TGTGCCATCAGGCGGACAGGGGGCAATGAGCAGTTCTTC. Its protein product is CAIRRTGGNEQFF.

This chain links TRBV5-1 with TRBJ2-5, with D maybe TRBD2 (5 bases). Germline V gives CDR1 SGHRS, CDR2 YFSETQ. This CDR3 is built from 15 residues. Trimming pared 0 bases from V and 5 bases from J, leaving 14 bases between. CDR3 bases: TGCGCCAGCAGCTTGGCCGAACTAGATATCGAGACCCAGTACTTC. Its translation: CASSLAELDIETQYF. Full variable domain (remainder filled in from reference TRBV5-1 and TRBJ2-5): KAGVTQTPRYLIKTRGQQVTLSCSPISGHRSVSWYQQTPGQGLQFLFEYFSETQRNKGNFPGRFSGRQFSNSRSEMNVSTLELGDSALYLCASSLAELDIETQYFGPGTRLLVL.

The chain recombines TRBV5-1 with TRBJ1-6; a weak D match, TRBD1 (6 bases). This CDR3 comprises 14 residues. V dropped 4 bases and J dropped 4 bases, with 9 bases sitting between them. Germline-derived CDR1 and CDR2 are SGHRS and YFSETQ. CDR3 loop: CASSAGAYNSPLHF. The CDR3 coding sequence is TGCGCCAGCAGCGCAGGGGCGTATAATTCACCCCTCCACTTT.

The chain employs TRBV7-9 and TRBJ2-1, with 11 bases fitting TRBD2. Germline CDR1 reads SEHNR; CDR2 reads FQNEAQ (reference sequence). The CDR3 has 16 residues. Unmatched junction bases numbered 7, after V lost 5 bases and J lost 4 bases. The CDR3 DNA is TGTGCCAGCAGCATGGCCGGGACTAGCGGTTACAATGAGCAGTTCTTC. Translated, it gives CASSMAGTSGYNEQFF. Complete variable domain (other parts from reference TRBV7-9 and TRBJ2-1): DTGVSQNPRHKITKRGQNVTFRCDPISEHNRLYWYRQTLGQGPEFLTYFQNEAQLEKSRLLSDRFSAERPKGSFSTLEIQRTEQGDSAMYLCASSMAGTSGYNEQFFGPGTRLTVL.

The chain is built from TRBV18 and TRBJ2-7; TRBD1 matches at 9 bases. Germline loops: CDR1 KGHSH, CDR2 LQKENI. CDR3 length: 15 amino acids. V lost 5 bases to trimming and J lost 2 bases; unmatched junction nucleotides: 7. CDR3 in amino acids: CASSGGQGSTYEQYF. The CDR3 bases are TGTGCCAGCTCAGGGGGACAGGGCTCAACCTACGAGCAGTACTTC.

The CDR3 sequence is CASSSIGSEETQYF. The CDR3 DNA follows: TGTGCCAGCAGCTCCATCGGGTCGGAAGAGACCCAGTACTTC. This sequence joins TRBV27 and TRBJ2-5; unclear D gene. Trimming removed 6 bases from V and 3 bases from J, with 14 bases in between. CDR1 is MNHEY and CDR2 is SMNVEV in the germline V gene (reference sequence). CDR3 length: 14 residues.

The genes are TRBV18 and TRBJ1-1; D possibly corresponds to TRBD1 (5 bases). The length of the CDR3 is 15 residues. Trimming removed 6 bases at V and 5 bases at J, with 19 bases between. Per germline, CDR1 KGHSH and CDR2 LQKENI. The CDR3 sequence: CASSAGTGVRTEAFF. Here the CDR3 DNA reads TGTGCCAGCTCCGCCGGGACTGGGGTAAGGACTGAAGCTTTCTTT. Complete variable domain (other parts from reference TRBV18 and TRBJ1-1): NAGVMQNPRHLVRRRGQEARLRCSPMKGHSHVYWYRQLPEEGLKFMVYLQKENIIDESGMPKERFSAEFPKEGPSILRIQQVVRGDSAAYFCASSAGTGVRTEAFFGQGTRLTVV.

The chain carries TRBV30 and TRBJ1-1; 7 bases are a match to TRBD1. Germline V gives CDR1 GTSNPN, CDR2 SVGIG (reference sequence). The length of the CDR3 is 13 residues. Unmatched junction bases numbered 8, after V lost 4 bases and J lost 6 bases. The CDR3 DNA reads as TGTGCCTGGACCCGCGACAGGGTCCCTGAAGCTTTCTTT. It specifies CAWTRDRVPEAFF.

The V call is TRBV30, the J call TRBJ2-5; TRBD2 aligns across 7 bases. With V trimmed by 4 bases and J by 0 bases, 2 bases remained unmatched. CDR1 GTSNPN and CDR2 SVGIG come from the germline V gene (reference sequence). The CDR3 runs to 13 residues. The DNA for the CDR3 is TGTGCCTGGACTAGCGGTAACCAAGAGACCCAGTACTTC. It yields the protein CAWTSGNQETQYF. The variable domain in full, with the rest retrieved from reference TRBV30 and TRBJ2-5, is SQTIHQWPATLVQPVGSPLSLECTVEGTSNPNLYWYRQAAGRGLQLLFYSVGIGQISSEVPQNLSASRPQDRQFILSSKKLLLSDSGFYLCAWTSGNQETQYFGPGTRLLVL.

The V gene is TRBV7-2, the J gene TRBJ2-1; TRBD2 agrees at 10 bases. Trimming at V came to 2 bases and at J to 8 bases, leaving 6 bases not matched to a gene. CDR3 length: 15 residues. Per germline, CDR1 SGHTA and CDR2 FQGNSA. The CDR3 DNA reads TGTGCCAGCAGCTTAAGAATCACTAGCGGGGATGAGCAGTTCTTC. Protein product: CASSLRITSGDEQFF.

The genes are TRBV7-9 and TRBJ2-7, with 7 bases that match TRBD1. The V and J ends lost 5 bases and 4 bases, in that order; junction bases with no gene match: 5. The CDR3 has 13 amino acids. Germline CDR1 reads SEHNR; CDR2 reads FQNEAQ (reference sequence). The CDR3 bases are TGTGCCAGCAGCCGGGACAGAAGATACGAGCAGTACTTC. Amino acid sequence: CASSRDRRYEQYF.

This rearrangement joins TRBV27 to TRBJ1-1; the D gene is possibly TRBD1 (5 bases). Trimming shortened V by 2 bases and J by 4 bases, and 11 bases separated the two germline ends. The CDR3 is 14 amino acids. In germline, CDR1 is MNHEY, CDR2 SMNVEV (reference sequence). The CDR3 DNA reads TGTGCCAGCAGTTTAGCGGGGACCGGCACTGAAGCTTTCTTT. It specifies CASSLAGTGTEAFF.

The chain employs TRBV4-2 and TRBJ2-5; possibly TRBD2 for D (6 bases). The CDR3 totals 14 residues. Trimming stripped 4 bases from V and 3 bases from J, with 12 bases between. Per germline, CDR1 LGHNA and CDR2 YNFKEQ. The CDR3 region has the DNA TGTGCCAGCAGCCCGCGGAGGGGAGAAGAGACCCAGTACTTC. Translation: CASSPRRGEETQYF.

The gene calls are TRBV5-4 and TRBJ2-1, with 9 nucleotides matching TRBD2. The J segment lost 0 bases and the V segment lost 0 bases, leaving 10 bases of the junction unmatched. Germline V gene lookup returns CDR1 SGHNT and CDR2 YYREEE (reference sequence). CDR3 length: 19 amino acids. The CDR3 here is CASSLGLAGRISSYNEQFF. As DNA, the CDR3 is TGTGCCAGCAGCTTGGGGCTAGCGGGACGGATTAGCTCCTACAATGAGCAGTTCTTC.

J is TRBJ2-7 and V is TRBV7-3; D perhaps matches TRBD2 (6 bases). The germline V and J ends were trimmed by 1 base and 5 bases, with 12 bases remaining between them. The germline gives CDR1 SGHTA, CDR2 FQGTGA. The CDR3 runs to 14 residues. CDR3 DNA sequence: TGTGCCAGCAGCTTAAGCGGGGACTCGAACGAGCAGTACTTC. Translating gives CASSLSGDSNEQYF.

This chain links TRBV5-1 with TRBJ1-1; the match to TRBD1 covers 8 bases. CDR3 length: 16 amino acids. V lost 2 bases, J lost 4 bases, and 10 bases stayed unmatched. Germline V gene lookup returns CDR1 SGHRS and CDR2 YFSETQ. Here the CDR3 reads CASSFGQGASGTEAFF. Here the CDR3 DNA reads TGCGCCAGCAGCTTTGGGCAGGGGGCTTCGGGCACTGAAGCTTTCTTT. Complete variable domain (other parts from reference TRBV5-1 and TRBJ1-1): KAGVTQTPRYLIKTRGQQVTLSCSPISGHRSVSWYQQTPGQGLQFLFEYFSETQRNKGNFPGRFSGRQFSNSRSEMNVSTLELGDSALYLCASSFGQGASGTEAFFGQGTRLTVV.

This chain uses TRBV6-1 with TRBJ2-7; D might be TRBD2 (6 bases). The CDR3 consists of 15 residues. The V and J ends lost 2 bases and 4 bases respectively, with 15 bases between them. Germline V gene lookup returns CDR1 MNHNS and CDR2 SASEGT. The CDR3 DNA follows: TGTGCCAGCAGTGAACTGACCGACGGGACTTACGAGCAGTACTTC. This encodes CASSELTDGTYEQYF.

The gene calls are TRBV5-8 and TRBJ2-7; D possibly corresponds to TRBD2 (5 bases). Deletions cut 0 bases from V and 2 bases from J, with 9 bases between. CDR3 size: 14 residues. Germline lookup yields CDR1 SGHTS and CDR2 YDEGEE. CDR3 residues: CASSLGPGTYEQYF. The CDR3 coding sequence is TGTGCCAGCAGCTTGGGACCGGGAACCTACGAGCAGTACTTC.